This T cell receptor beta chain was obtained from a study of cytomegalovirus exposure and HLA in healthy donors. The study, taken as a whole, reports: As confirmed in vitro, a few CMV-associated chains were specific for CMV antigens.

The ends lost 2 bases at V and 5 bases at J; junction bases unmatched: 5. Germline assignment: CDR1 MGHRA and CDR2 YSYEKL. This CDR3 has 15 residues. A word on this clone: Its antigen is as yet unknown.

The method was immunoSEQ multiplex PCR; TCRdb's version includes in-frame clones alone and lacks a portion of them. The data show around 300,000 clones, with 65% to 90% seen just once and approximately 1% held by the top ten. Input material: PBMCs. This rearrangement joins TRBV4-1 to TRBJ1-2; 10 nucleotides agree with TRBD1. The receptor was isolated from a woman aged 18-29 years in good health and CMV-seronegative. The CDR3, as DNA: TGCGCCAGCAGCCAACCTGGGACAGGGGATTATGGCTACACCTTC. This gives the protein CASSQPGTGDYGYTF.